These 29 T cell receptor beta chains came from one sample sequenced in a study of blood T cell repertoires in COVID-19. Profiled with immunoSEQ multiplex PCR; TCRdb holds only in-frame clones, not every one. The sample includes about 61,000 clones, 88% of them seen just once. Sequenced input: peripheral blood. These receptors were taken from an elderly woman with active COVID-19.

In this sample, this clone turned up a few times. The chain employs TRBV7-9 and TRBJ2-6; 9 nucleotides agree with TRBD1. This CDR3 region has 17 residues. Germline loops: CDR1 SEHNR, CDR2 FQNEAQ (reference sequence). V trimming: 5 bases; J trimming: 5 bases; junction bases outside the gene matches: 10. The CDR3 is CASSPGQGYRWANVLTF. CDR3 DNA: TGTGCCAGCAGCCCCGGACAGGGGTACCGGTGGGCCAACGTCCTGACTTTC.

The V gene is TRBV6-5, the J gene TRBJ1-2, with TRBD1 matching 7 bases. This CDR3 is 12 amino acids long. CDR1 and CDR2 (germline): MNHEY, SVGAGI. J lost 6 bases, V lost 7 bases, and 5 bases had no gene match. For the CDR3, the DNA is TGTGCCAGCACCCCGACAGGGAATGGCTACACCTTC. It encodes CASTPTGNGYTF.

This chain connects TRBV12-3 or TRBV12-4 to TRBJ2-7; D remains unclear. V was clipped by 0 bases and J by 5 bases, with 8 bases between them. The CDR3 extends over 13 amino acids. The CDR3: CASSLARRNEQYF. Written as DNA, the CDR3 is TGTGCCAGCAGTTTAGCGCGCCGTAACGAGCAGTACTTC.

The rearrangement uses TRBV19 and TRBJ1-2; D unclear. Trimming shortened V by 0 bases and J by 1 base, and 15 bases separated the two germline ends. Germline values: CDR1 LNHDA, CDR2 SQIVND (reference sequence). The CDR3 runs 17 residues. CDR3 residues: CASSIDGRQSSNYGYTF. The CDR3 DNA sequence: TGTGCCAGTAGTATAGACGGCAGGCAGTCAAGTAACTATGGCTACACCTTC. Filled out from reference TRBV19 and TRBJ1-2, the complete variable domain reads DGGITQSPKYLFRKEGQNVTLSCEQNLNHDAMYWYRQDPGQGLRLIYYSQIVNDFQKGDIAEGYSVSREKKESFPLTVTSAQKNPTAFYLCASSIDGRQSSNYGYTFGSGTRLTVV.

The chain couples TRBV6-2 or TRBV6-3 to TRBJ1-5; maybe TRBD1 (5 bases). The V and J ends lost 3 bases and 3 bases respectively, with 9 bases between them. Germline CDR1 reads MNHEY; CDR2 reads SVGEGT. This CDR3 contains 14 residues. The CDR3 is CASSYRQLNQPQHF. In nucleotides, the CDR3 is TGTGCCAGCAGTTATCGACAGCTCAATCAGCCCCAGCATTTT.

This clone was seen only once. The V and J genes are TRBV7-2 and TRBJ1-2, with D perhaps matching TRBD1 (6 bases). This CDR3 spans 14 amino acids. The germline V gene has CDR1 SGHTA and CDR2 FQGNSA. Trimming cost V 1 base and J 2 bases, with 8 bases left between them. CDR3 DNA sequence: TGTGCCAGCAGCTTAGTAGGGGGAAACTATGGCTACACCTTC. Its protein is CASSLVGGNYGYTF.

There are a few counts of this clone. The V call is TRBV5-1, the J call TRBJ2-1; TRBD2 aligns across 10 bases. The germline V gene encodes CDR1 SGHRS and CDR2 YFSETQ. CDR3 length equals 17 residues. V lost 4 bases, J lost 2 bases, and 9 bases stayed unmatched. CDR3 bases: TGCGCCAGCAGCCTAACCTTTAGCGGGGGGACCTACAATGAGCAGTTCTTC. Translated: CASSLTFSGGTYNEQFF.

V gene TRBV18 combines with J gene TRBJ2-7; 7 positions agree with TRBD2. CDR1 and CDR2 from the germline V gene are KGHSH and LQKENI. The CDR3 spans 15 residues. V gave up 3 bases and J gave up 0 bases; unmatched junction bases: 5. CDR3 loop: CASSPSRTSSYEQYF. The DNA of the CDR3 is TGTGCCAGCTCACCGAGCCGGACTAGCTCCTACGAGCAGTACTTC.

The rearrangement uses TRBV5-1 and TRBJ2-7; weak D call: TRBD1 (6 bases). V lost 8 bases to trimming and J lost 0 bases, with 12 bases between them. Per the germline V gene, CDR1 is SGHRS and CDR2 is YFSETQ. The CDR3 is made up of 13 amino acids. The DNA of the CDR3 is TGCGCCAGTCGACAGGCCTCCTCCTACGAGCAGTACTTC. Translating it yields CASRQASSYEQYF. The complete variable domain, with remaining parts taken from reference TRBV5-1 and TRBJ2-7, reads KAGVTQTPRYLIKTRGQQVTLSCSPISGHRSVSWYQQTPGQGLQFLFEYFSETQRNKGNFPGRFSGRQFSNSRSEMNVSTLELGDSALYLCASRQASSYEQYFGPGTRLTVT.

The count of this clone is one. V and J are TRBV28 and TRBJ2-2, with 9 bases identical to TRBD2. With V trimmed by 7 bases and J by 4 bases, 7 bases remained unmatched. This CDR3 is built from 15 residues. Germline V gives CDR1 MDHEN, CDR2 SYDVKM. The CDR3 spells CASTYSGGGTGELFF. The CDR3 DNA follows: TGTGCCAGCACCTATAGCGGGGGAGGCACCGGGGAGCTGTTTTTT.

V is TRBV9 and J is TRBJ1-2; TRBD1 agrees at 7 bases. The V gene end was trimmed by 3 bases and the J gene end by 4 bases; junction bases not matched to a gene: 18. Germline V gene sequence: CDR1 SGDLS, CDR2 YYNGEE. The CDR3 consists of 18 residues. CDR3 sequence reads: CASSAVVRGRTSSYGYTF. The CDR3 DNA reads TGTGCCAGCAGCGCCGTAGTTAGGGGGCGAACCTCTAGCTATGGCTACACCTTC.

The J gene is TRBJ1-2, the V gene TRBV15, with a tentative D call TRBD1 (6 bases). V was pared by 2 bases and J by 2 bases, with 6 bases between. The CDR3 spans 13 residues. Germline CDR1 reads LNHNV; CDR2 reads YYDKDF (reference sequence). The CDR3 DNA reads TGTGCCACCAGCAGACAGGGGAACTATGGCTACACCTTC. Translation: CATSRQGNYGYTF.

The V and J genes are TRBV5-6 and TRBJ2-5; D call uncertain. Trimming removed 3 bases from V and 7 bases from J, with 22 bases in between. This CDR3 has 16 residues. Germline values: CDR1 SGHDT, CDR2 YYEEEE. The chain's CDR3 is CASSSPGWPPGATQYF. Written as DNA, the CDR3 is TGTGCCAGCAGCTCCCCTGGGTGGCCACCAGGTGCGACCCAGTACTTC.

The count of this clone is one. This sequence joins TRBV5-4 and TRBJ2-3; D is possibly TRBD2 (5 bases). Germline V gene data show CDR1 as SGHNT and CDR2 as YYREEE (reference sequence). The CDR3 sequence is 17 residues long. V shed 4 bases and J shed 1 base, with 19 bases lying between them. The CDR3 is CASSEPGLFGGTDTQYF. The CDR3 bases are TGTGCCAGCAGCGAACCCGGACTTTTCGGGGGCACAGATACGCAGTATTTT.

This sequence joins TRBV4-1 and TRBJ2-1, with D perhaps TRBD2 (7 bases). The V gene's germline CDR1 is MGHRA and CDR2 YSYEKL. The CDR3 has 15 residues. The ends were cut back, 2 bases at V and 10 bases at J, with 18 bases in the middle. CDR3 DNA sequence: TGCGCCAGCAGCCAACGGGTGACGGGGGGCCGCGAGCAGTTCTTC. Amino acid sequence: CASSQRVTGGREQFF.

V is TRBV7-3 and J is TRBJ1-1; D possibly corresponds to TRBD1 (6 bases). Germline-derived CDR1 and CDR2 are SGHTA and FQGTGA. V was trimmed by 1 base and J by 1 base, leaving 10 bases between them. The CDR3 sequence is 15 residues long. The CDR3 DNA sequence: TGTGCCAGCAGCTTAAGGGGGGGCACGAACACTGAAGCTTTCTTT. Protein sequence: CASSLRGGTNTEAFF.

This chain connects TRBV4-3 to TRBJ1-2; 8 positions match TRBD1. CDR3 size: 15 residues. The junction had 10 bases not matched to a gene; V was cut back by 3 bases and J by 7 bases. The germline gives CDR1 LGHNA, CDR2 YSLEER. CDR3 in amino acids: CASSHESQGAGGYTF. The CDR3 bases are TGCGCCAGCAGCCACGAAAGTCAGGGGGCGGGTGGCTACACCTTC.

As regards this clone: An end of the junction differs from the germline gene, which may be a read error. V is TRBV18 and J is TRBJ1-3; 8 nucleotides align to TRBD1. The CDR3 contains 17 residues. Germline CDR1 KGHSH, CDR2 LQKENI. Here the CDR3 DNA reads TGTGCCAGCCCACCCTGGACAGGGCCGTCCTCTGGAAACACCATATATTTT. Translated, it gives CASPPWTGPSSGNTIYF. The whole variable domain, remainder taken from reference TRBV18 and TRBJ1-3, is NAGVMQNPRHLVRRRGQEARLRCSPMKGHSHVYWYRQLPEEGLKFMVYLQKENIIDESGMPKERFSAEFPKEGPSILRIQQVVRGDSAAYFCASPPWTGPSSGNTIYFGEGSWLTVV.

The J gene is TRBJ1-6, the V gene TRBV28; D is unresolved. Germline lookup yields CDR1 MDHEN and CDR2 SYDVKM. This CDR3 region has 16 residues. V was shortened by 4 bases and J by 3 bases, with 13 bases between the two germline ends. The CDR3 reads CASSSPHAFYNSPLHF. The CDR3 nucleotides read TGTGCCAGCAGTTCCCCCCACGCGTTCTATAATTCACCCCTCCACTTT.

With respect to this clone: Different DNA sequences within this sample yield the same CDR3. The rearrangement uses TRBV7-3 and TRBJ2-1; TRBD2 matches 11 bases. Germline V gene lookup returns CDR1 SGHTA and CDR2 FQGTGA. The CDR3 has 15 amino acids. V lost 3 bases, J lost 4 bases, and 2 bases stayed unmatched. This chain's CDR3 is CASSFSSGGYNEQFF. The CDR3 nucleotides read TGTGCCAGCAGCTTCTCTAGCGGGGGGTACAATGAGCAGTTCTTC.

Here the CDR3 DNA reads TGCAGCGTTGAATTGGTAGGGGGCGGTTACACCTTC. It codes for CSVELVGGGYTF. The rearrangement uses TRBV29-1 and TRBJ1-2; 7 bases align to TRBD1. This CDR3 contains 12 residues. V shed 2 bases, J shed 11 bases, and the junction held 8 bases outside the gene matches. From germline, CDR1 is SQVTM and CDR2 ANQGSEA.

V and J are TRBV5-1 and TRBJ2-2; TRBD2 is a possible D gene (6 bases). Trimming stripped 1 base from V and 5 bases from J, with 12 bases between. This CDR3 contains 15 residues. Germline V gene data show CDR1 as SGHRS and CDR2 as YFSETQ. In DNA, the CDR3 is TGCGCCAGCAGCTTGACGGGGGAAAAGACCGGGGAGCTGTTTTTT. Translation gives CASSLTGEKTGELFF.

V and J are TRBV18 and TRBJ1-6; 7 bases are shared with TRBD1. In germline, CDR1 is KGHSH, CDR2 LQKENI. After removal of 6 bases from V and 8 bases from J, the junction contained 7 bases not matched to a gene. This CDR3 comprises 14 residues. CDR3 residues: CASSETGWDSPLHF. CDR3 coding DNA: TGTGCCAGCTCCGAGACAGGGTGGGATTCACCCCTCCACTTT.

This chain connects TRBV12-3 or TRBV12-4 to TRBJ1-5, with unresolved D. The CDR3 contains 12 residues. Deletions cut 1 base from V and 5 bases from J, with 3 bases between. CDR3 bases: TGTGCCAGCAGTTTAGGGCATCAGCCCCAGCATTTT. Residues: CASSLGHQPQHF.

CDR3 residues: CASSPPSGSYEQYF. CDR3 bases: TGTGCCAGCAGCCCTCCGTCCGGGTCCTACGAGCAGTACTTC. The chain couples TRBV7-9 to TRBJ2-7; no clear D. The ends were cut back, 5 bases at V and 1 base at J, with 12 bases in the middle. CDR1 SEHNR and CDR2 FQNEAQ come from the germline V gene (reference sequence). This CDR3 is 14 amino acids long. Supplemented by reference TRBV7-9 and TRBJ2-7, the full variable domain reads DTGVSQNPRHKITKRGQNVTFRCDPISEHNRLYWYRQTLGQGPEFLTYFQNEAQLEKSRLLSDRFSAERPKGSFSTLEIQRTEQGDSAMYLCASSPPSGSYEQYFGPGTRLTVT.

The V and J genes are TRBV12-2 and TRBJ2-5; the table assigns TRBD2, which was not confirmed against the DNA. TRBV12-2 is described as a pseudogene. This CDR3 has 16 amino acids. The CDR3 region has the DNA TGTGCAAGTCGCTTCGCGGGACTACCCTGCCAAGAGACCCAGTACTTC. Translating it yields CASRFAGLPCQETQYF.

The rearrangement links TRBV10-3 to TRBJ2-7, with TRBD2 as a possible D gene (6 bases). The CDR3 loop spans 13 amino acids. Trimming left V 7 bases short and J 3 bases short, with 13 bases between. CDR1 and CDR2 (germline): ENHRY, SYGVKD. DNA of the CDR3: TGTGCCATCACCAACGGGGGTGGCTACGAGCAGTACTTC. Its translation: CAITNGGGYEQYF.

The chain combines TRBV6-2 or TRBV6-3 with TRBJ1-2, with D possibly being TRBD1 (6 bases). The ends were cut back, 6 bases at V and 8 bases at J, with 16 bases in the middle. Germline V gives CDR1 MNHEY, CDR2 SVGEGT. The CDR3 contains 13 residues. This CDR3 is CASSPGERRGYTF. CDR3 DNA sequence: TGTGCCAGCAGCCCAGGGGAAAGGCGAGGCTACACCTTC.

The genes are TRBV7-9 and TRBJ1-3; TRBD1 matches 7 bases. CDR1 and CDR2 (germline): SEHNR, FQNEAQ (reference sequence). The CDR3 has 13 residues. J was trimmed by 4 bases and V by 11 bases; bases with no gene match: 8. The CDR3 reads CALDRATGNTIYF. The CDR3 nucleotides are TGTGCCCTCGACAGGGCGACCGGAAACACCATATATTTT.